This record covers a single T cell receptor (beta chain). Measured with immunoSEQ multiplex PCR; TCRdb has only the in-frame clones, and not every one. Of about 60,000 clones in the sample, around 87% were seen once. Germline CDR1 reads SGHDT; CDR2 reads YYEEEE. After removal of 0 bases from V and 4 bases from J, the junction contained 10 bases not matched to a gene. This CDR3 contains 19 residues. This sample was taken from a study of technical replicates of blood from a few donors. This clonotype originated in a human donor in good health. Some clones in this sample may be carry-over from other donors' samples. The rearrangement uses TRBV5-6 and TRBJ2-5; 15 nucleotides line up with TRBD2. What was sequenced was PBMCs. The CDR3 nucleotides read TGTGCCAGCAGCTTGGAAGGACTAGCGGGGGGGCCTCGCCGAGAGACCCAGTACTTC. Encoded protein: CASSLEGLAGGPRRETQYF.